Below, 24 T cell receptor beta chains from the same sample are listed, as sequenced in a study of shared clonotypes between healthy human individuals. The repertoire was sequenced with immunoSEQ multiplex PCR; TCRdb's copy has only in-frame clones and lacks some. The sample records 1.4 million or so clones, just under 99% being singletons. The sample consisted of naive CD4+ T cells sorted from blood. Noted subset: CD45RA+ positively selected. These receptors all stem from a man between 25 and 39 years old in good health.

The chain's CDR3 is CSVGQIVSLNEQFF. CDR3 nucleotides: TGCAGCGTTGGACAGATCGTGTCCCTCAATGAGCAGTTCTTC. The chain carries TRBV29-1 and TRBJ2-1, with D possibly TRBD1 on 5 matching bases. This CDR3 has 14 amino acids. Germline loops: CDR1 SQVTM, CDR2 ANQGSEA. V gave up 4 bases and J gave up 6 bases, with 16 bases separating them.

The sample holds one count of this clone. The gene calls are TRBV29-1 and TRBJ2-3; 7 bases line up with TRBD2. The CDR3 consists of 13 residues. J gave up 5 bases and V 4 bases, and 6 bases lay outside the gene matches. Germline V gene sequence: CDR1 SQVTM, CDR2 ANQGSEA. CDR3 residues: CSVGGGPGDTQYF. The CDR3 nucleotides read TGCAGCGTTGGGGGAGGGCCCGGAGATACGCAGTATTTT.

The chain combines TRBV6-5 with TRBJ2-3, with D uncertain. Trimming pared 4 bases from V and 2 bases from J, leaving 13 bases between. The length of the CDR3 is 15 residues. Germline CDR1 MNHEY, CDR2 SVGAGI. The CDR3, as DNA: TGTGCCAGCAGTTTGGGCGGCCGGAACACAGATACGCAGTATTTT. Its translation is CASSLGGRNTDTQYF.

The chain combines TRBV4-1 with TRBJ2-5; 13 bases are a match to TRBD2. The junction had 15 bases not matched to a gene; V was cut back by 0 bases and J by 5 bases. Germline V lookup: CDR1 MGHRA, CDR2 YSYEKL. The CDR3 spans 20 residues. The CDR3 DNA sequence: TGCGCCAGCAGCCAAGACAGGGGAGTTTGGACTAGCGGGAGTCACGAGACCCAGTACTTC. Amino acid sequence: CASSQDRGVWTSGSHETQYF.

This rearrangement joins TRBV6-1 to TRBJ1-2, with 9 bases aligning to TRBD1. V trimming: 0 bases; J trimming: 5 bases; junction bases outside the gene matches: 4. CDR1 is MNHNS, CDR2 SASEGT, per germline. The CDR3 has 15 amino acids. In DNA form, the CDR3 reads TGTGCCAGCAGTGAAGCGGGGACAGGGACGTATGGCTACACCTTC. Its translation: CASSEAGTGTYGYTF.

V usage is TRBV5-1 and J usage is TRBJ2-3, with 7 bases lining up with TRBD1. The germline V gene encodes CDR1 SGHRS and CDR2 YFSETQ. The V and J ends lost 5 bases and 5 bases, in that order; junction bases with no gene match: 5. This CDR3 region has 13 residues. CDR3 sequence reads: CASSSQGLDTQYF. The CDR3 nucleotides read TGCGCCAGCAGTTCACAGGGGCTAGATACGCAGTATTTT.

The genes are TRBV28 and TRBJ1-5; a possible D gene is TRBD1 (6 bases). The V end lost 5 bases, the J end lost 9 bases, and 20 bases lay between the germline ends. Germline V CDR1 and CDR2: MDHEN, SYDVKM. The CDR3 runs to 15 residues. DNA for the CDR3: TGTGCCAGCAGTCCGACAGGACCGGGGGTTCGGCCCCAGCATTTT. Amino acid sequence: CASSPTGPGVRPQHF.

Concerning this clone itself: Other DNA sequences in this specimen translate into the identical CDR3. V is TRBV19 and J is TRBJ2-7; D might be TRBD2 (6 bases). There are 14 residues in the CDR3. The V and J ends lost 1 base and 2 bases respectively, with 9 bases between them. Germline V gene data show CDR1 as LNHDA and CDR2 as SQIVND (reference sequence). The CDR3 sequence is CASSIGLGPYEQYF. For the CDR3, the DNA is TGTGCCAGTAGTATAGGACTAGGACCCTACGAGCAGTACTTC.

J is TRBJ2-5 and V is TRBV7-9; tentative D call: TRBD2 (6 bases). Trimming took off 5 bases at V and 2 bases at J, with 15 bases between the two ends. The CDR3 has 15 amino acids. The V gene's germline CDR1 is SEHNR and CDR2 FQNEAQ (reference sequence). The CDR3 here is CASSPGETEQETQYF. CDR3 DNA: TGTGCCAGCAGCCCGGGGGAAACAGAACAAGAGACCCAGTACTTC.

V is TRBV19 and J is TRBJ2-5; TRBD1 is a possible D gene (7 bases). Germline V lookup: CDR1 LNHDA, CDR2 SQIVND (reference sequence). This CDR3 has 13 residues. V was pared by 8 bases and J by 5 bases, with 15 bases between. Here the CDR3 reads CASAGSRGETQYF. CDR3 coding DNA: TGTGCCAGTGCGGGGAGCAGGGGGGAGACCCAGTACTTC.

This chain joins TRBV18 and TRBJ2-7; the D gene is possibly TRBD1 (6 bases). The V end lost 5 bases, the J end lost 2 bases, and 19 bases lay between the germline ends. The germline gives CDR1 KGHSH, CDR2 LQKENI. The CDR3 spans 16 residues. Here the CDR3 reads CASSSSWTDHPYEQYF. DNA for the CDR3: TGTGCCAGCTCATCATCGTGGACAGACCATCCCTACGAGCAGTACTTC.

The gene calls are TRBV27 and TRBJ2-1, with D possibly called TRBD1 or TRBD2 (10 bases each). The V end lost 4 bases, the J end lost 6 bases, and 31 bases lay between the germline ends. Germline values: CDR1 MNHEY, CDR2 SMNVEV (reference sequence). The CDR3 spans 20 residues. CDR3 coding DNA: TGTGCCAGCAGTTACCTGACAGGGGGCGAGGGGACTAGCGTATCCAATGAGCAGTTCTTC. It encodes CASSYLTGGEGTSVSNEQFF.

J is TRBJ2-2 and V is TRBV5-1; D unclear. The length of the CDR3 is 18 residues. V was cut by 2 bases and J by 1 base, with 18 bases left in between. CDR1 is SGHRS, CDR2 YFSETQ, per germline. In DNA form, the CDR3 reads TGCGCCAGCAGCTTTTTCTCCGGGTCGGCGGTGAACACCGGGGAGCTGTTTTTT. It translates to CASSFFSGSAVNTGELFF. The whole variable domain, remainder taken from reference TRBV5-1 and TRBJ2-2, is KAGVTQTPRYLIKTRGQQVTLSCSPISGHRSVSWYQQTPGQGLQFLFEYFSETQRNKGNFPGRFSGRQFSNSRSEMNVSTLELGDSALYLCASSFFSGSAVNTGELFFGEGSRLTVL.

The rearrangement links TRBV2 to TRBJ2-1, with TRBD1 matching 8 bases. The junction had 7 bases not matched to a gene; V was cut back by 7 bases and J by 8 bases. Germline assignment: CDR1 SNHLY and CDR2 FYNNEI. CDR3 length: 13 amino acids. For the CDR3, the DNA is TGTGCCAGCAATGTACAGGGGGGCCATGAGCAGTTCTTC. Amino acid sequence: CASNVQGGHEQFF. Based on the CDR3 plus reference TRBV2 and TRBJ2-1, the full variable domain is EPEVTQTPSHQVTQMGQEVILRCVPISNHLYFYWYRQILGQKVEFLVSFYNNEISEKSEIFDDQFSVERPDGSNFTLKIRSTKLEDSAMYFCASNVQGGHEQFFGPGTRLTVL.

The CDR3: CASSQVVMGSGYYEQYF. DNA of the CDR3: TGCGCCAGCAGCCAAGTCGTCATGGGTTCGGGCTACTACGAGCAGTACTTC. V and J are TRBV4-3 and TRBJ2-7; D remains ambiguous. The length of the CDR3 is 17 residues. Germline loops: CDR1 LGHNA, CDR2 YSLEER. V dropped 1 base and J dropped 3 bases, with 19 bases sitting between them.

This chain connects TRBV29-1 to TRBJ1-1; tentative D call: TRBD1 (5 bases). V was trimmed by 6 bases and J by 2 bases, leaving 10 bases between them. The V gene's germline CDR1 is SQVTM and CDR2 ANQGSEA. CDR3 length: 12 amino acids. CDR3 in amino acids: CSVPRDNTEAFF. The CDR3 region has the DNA TGCAGCGTCCCCAGGGATAACACTGAAGCTTTCTTT.

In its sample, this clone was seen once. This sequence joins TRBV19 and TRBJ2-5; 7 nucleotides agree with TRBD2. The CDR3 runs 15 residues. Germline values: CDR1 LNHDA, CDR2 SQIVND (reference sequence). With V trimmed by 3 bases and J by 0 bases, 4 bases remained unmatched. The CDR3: CASSMWAGDQETQYF. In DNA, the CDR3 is TGTGCCAGTAGTATGTGGGCGGGGGACCAAGAGACCCAGTACTTC.

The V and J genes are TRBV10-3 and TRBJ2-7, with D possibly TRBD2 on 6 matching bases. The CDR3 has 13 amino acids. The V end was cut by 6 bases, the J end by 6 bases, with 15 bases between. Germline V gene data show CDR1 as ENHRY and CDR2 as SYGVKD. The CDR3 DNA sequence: TGTGCCATCAGCCAAAAAAAGGGAGGCGAGCAGTACTTC. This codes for CAISQKKGGEQYF.

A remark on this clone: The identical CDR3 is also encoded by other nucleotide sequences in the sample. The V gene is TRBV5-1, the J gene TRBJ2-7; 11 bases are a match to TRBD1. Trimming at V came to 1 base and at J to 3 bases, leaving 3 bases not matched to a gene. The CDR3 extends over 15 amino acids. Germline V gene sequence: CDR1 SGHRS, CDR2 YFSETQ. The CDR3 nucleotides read TGCGCCAGCAGCTTGTGGACAGGGGGCGGCTACGAGCAGTACTTC. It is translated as CASSLWTGGGYEQYF.

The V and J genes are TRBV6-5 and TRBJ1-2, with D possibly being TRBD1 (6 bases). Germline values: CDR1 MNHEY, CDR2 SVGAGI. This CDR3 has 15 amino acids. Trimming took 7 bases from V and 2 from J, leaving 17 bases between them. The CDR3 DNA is TGTGCCAGCACCCGCGGGTTGGGGGCAAACTATGGCTACACCTTC. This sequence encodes CASTRGLGANYGYTF.

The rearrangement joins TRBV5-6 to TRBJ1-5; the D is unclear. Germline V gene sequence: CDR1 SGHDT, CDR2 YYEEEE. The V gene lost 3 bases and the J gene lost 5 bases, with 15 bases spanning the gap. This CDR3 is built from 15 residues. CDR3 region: CASSSRRLGHQPQHF. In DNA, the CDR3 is TGTGCCAGCAGCTCACGGAGGCTAGGGCATCAGCCCCAGCATTTT.

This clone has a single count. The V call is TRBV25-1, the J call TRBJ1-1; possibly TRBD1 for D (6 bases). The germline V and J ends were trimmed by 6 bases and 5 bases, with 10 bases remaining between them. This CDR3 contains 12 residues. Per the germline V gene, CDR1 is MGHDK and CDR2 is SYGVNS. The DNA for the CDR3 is TGTGCCAGCAGACCCCAGGGGACTGAAGCTTTCTTT. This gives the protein CASRPQGTEAFF.

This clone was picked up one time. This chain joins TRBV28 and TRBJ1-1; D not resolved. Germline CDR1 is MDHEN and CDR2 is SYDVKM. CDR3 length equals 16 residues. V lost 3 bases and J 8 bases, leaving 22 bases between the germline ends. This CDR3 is CASSLTTPFGLREAFF. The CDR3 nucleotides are TGTGCCAGCAGTTTGACAACACCTTTCGGACTCCGAGAAGCTTTCTTT.

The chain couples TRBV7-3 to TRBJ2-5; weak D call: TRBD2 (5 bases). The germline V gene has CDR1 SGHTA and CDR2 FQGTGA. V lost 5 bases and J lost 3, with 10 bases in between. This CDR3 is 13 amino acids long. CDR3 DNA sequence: TGTGCCAGCAGCCCTAGCCGGAAAGAGACCCAGTACTTC. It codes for CASSPSRKETQYF. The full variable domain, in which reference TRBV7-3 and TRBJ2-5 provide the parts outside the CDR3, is GAGVSQTPSNKVTEKGKYVELRCDPISGHTALYWYRQSLGQGPEFLIYFQGTGAADDSGLPNDRFFAVRPEGSVSTLKIQRTERGDSAVYLCASSPSRKETQYFGPGTRLLVL.